A selection of T cell receptor beta chains follows, all from one sample in a study of T cells in tumors after PD-1 blockade. Here immunoSEQ multiplex PCR was the method, and the copy in TCRdb shows in-frame clones only, minus some. Of around 50,000 clones in the sample, just under 80% were seen once. The sequencing here drew on PBMCs, taken before anti-PD-1 treatment. The receptors here all came from a human donor with basal cell carcinoma. Each CDR3 is given with its conserved first and last residue. The D gene is left open where the match is weak. Only some rows state a clone size, as once, few, many or a class for expanded clones.

j_call clone_size d_call v_call cdr3_aa cdr3_nt
TRBJ2-1 NA NA TRBV3-1/TRBV3-2 CASSQVARNNEQFF TGTGCCAGCAGCCAAGTTGCGCGGAACAATGAGCAGTTCTTC
TRBJ2-1 NA TRBD2 TRBV29-1 CSVRGGRANEQFF TGCAGCGTTCGCGGCGGGAGGGCCAATGAGCAGTTCTTC
TRBJ2-1 NA NA TRBV5-5 CASTLALGRGVSYNEQFF TGTGCCAGCACTCTGGCTCTAGGCAGGGGTGTTTCCTACAATGAGCAGTTCTTC
TRBJ2-7 NA TRBD1 TRBV10-3 CAISESRQGVSYEQYF TGTGCCATCAGTGAGTCACGCCAGGGGGTCTCCTACGAGCAGTACTTC
TRBJ2-3 NA TRBD1 TRBV29-1 CSVGRQGANTQYF TGCAGCGTGGGGCGACAGGGGGCAAATACGCAGTATTTT
TRBJ1-2 NA NA TRBV23-1 CASSQSGGCYTF TGCGCCAGCAGTCAATCGGGTGGATGCTACACCTTC
TRBJ2-1 NA TRBD2 TRBV5-4 CASSMESSGREQFF TGTGCCAGCAGTATGGAGTCTAGCGGGAGGGAGCAGTTCTTC
TRBJ1-1 few NA TRBV27 CASRPSGAPTEAFF TGTGCCAGCAGACCCTCGGGGGCGCCCACTGAAGCTTTCTTT
TRBJ2-2 NA NA TRBV6-4 CASSGSGTGELFF TGTGCCAGCAGTGGTTCAGGCACCGGGGAGCTGTTTTTT
TRBJ1-4 NA TRBD1 TRBV30 CAWSAGTGGTNEKLFF TGTGCCTGGAGCGCCGGGACAGGGGGAACTAATGAAAAACTGTTTTTT
TRBJ1-1 NA NA TRBV10-3 CAISGGKNTEAFF TGTGCCATCAGTGGGGGTAAGAACACTGAAGCTTTCTTT
TRBJ1-3 NA NA TRBV6-5 CASRDRTQRNTIYF TGTGCCAGCAGGGATCGGACACAACGAAACACCATATATTTT
TRBJ1-2 NA TRBD1 TRBV29-1 CGISGTDYGYTF TGCGGCATTTCCGGGACAGACTATGGCTACACCTTC
TRBJ2-5 few NA TRBV5-1 CASSFRAEETQYF TGCGCCAGCAGCTTCAGGGCAGAAGAGACCCAGTACTTC
TRBJ1-5 NA NA TRBV24-1 CATSKGPSNQPQHF TGTGCCACCAGTAAGGGGCCCAGCAATCAGCCCCAGCATTTT
TRBJ2-4 NA NA TRBV29-1 CSADSSTNIQYF TGCAGCGCGGATAGTTCTACAAACATTCAGTACTTC
TRBJ1-2 NA NA TRBV6-5 CASSPEGRGYTF TGTGCCAGCAGTCCCGAAGGGCGTGGCTACACCTTC
TRBJ1-2 NA TRBD1 TRBV30 CAWSGTGQLLRSGYTF TGTGCCTGGAGTGGTACGGGACAGCTTCTTAGGAGCGGCTACACCTTC
TRBJ2-1 NA NA TRBV5-1 CASSLSTTGSYNEQFF TGCGCCAGCAGCTTATCCACCACGGGATCCTACAATGAGCAGTTCTTC
TRBJ2-5 few TRBD2 TRBV28 CASSLGATSSGGEETQYF TGTGCCAGCAGTTTGGGCGCGACATCTAGCGGGGGGGAAGAGACCCAGTACTTC
TRBJ2-2 NA NA TRBV6-6 CASKRSQGLGTGELFF TGTGCCAGCAAGAGGAGCCAGGGTTTAGGAACCGGGGAGCTGTTTTTT
TRBJ1-1 few TRBD1 TRBV7-3 CASSRTGGSTEAFF TGTGCCAGCAGCCGGACAGGTGGTAGCACTGAAGCTTTCTTT
TRBJ2-7 NA TRBD2 TRBV10-2 CASSGSGTSGSGYEQYF TGCGCCAGCAGTGGTTCCGGGACTAGCGGGAGTGGTTACGAGCAGTACTTC
TRBJ1-3 NA NA TRBV4-1 CASSDAGNQRGNTIYF TGCGCCAGCAGCGATGCCGGGAACCAACGTGGAAACACCATATATTTT
TRBJ2-6 NA NA TRBV16 CASSQDAGANVLTF TGTGCCAGCAGCCAAGATGCTGGGGCCAACGTCCTGACTTTC
TRBJ2-7 NA NA TRBV28 CASSRRAKVLEQYF TGTGCCAGCAGTCGGAGAGCAAAGGTCCTCGAGCAGTACTTC
TRBJ2-3 NA NA TRBV6-2/TRBV6-3 CASIPTRRGTDTQYF TGTGCCAGCATCCCAACTAGACGCGGCACAGATACGCAGTATTTT
TRBJ2-1 NA TRBD2 TRBV19 CASSITSLAGNEQFF TGTGCCAGTAGTATAACTTCACTAGCGGGGAATGAGCAGTTCTTC
TRBJ1-1 NA NA TRBV28 CASSNRALAFF TGTGCCAGCAGTAACAGGGCGTTAGCTTTCTTT
TRBJ2-7 NA NA TRBV29-1 CSASMVGGLPAYEQYF TGCAGCGCCTCGATGGTTGGAGGACTCCCGGCCTACGAGCAGTACTTC
TRBJ2-7 once TRBD2 TRBV14 CASSRGGLRLEGYEQYF TGTGCCAGCAGCCGGGGGGGACTAAGATTAGAAGGCTACGAGCAGTACTTC
TRBJ1-1 NA NA TRBV28 CASSLGSVETEAFF TGTGCCAGCAGCCTGGGGTCCGTAGAAACTGAAGCTTTCTTT
TRBJ1-4 NA TRBD1 TRBV27 CASSTDREGHEKLFF TGTGCCAGCAGTACGGACAGGGAGGGCCACGAAAAACTGTTTTTT
TRBJ2-5 NA NA TRBV5-1 CASSLEGRTEETQYF TGCGCCAGCAGCTTGGAGGGCCGGACCGAAGAGACCCAGTACTTC
TRBJ1-1 NA NA TRBV27 CASSFGGTGEAFF TGTGCCAGCAGTTTCGGCGGAACTGGTGAAGCTTTCTTT
TRBJ2-3 NA NA TRBV4-1 CASSQGAAASTDTQYF TGCGCCAGCAGCCAGGGTGCGGCGGCTAGCACAGATACGCAGTATTTT
TRBJ2-7 few TRBD1 TRBV7-8 CASSLGQSQYF TGTGCCAGCAGCCTGGGACAGTCCCAGTACTTC
TRBJ1-2 few TRBD1 TRBV28 CASSSSDRGPFYGYTF TGTGCCAGCAGTTCCTCAGACAGGGGGCCCTTCTATGGCTACACCTTC
TRBJ2-2 NA NA TRBV19 CASSKVSYTGELFF TGTGCCAGTAGTAAGGTCAGCTACACCGGGGAGCTGTTTTTT
TRBJ2-5 once TRBD1 TRBV9 CASSVEVQGARETQYF TGTGCCAGCAGCGTAGAGGTCCAGGGGGCACGAGAGACCCAGTACTTC
TRBJ1-1 few NA TRBV3-1/TRBV3-2 CASSPSVGGGTEAFF TGTGCCAGCAGCCCCTCGGTAGGGGGTGGCACTGAAGCTTTCTTT
TRBJ2-2 few NA TRBV21-1 CASSKVRLAMNTGELFF TGTGCCAGCAGCAAAGTGCGGCTTGCCATGAACACCGGGGAGCTGTTTTTT
TRBJ1-1 NA NA TRBV19 CASSETANTEAFF TGTGCCAGTAGTGAAACAGCGAACACTGAAGCTTTCTTT
TRBJ2-4 few NA TRBV30 CAWSTPGSKNIQYF TGTGCCTGGAGTACCCCAGGGTCCAAAAACATTCAGTACTTC
TRBJ2-7 NA NA TRBV2 CASRVGGGRGGNDEQYF TGTGCCAGCAGAGTTGGCGGGGGCCGTGGGGGGAACGACGAGCAGTACTTC
TRBJ1-6 NA NA TRBV19 CASSISGLRADSPLHF TGTGCCAGTAGTATTTCTGGACTCCGGGCCGATTCACCCCTCCACTTT
TRBJ1-3 NA NA TRBV28 CASSHRAFSGNTIYF TGTGCCAGCAGCCACAGGGCGTTCTCTGGAAACACCATATATTTT
TRBJ2-2 NA NA TRBV7-2 CASSLGRLGKAGELFF TGTGCCAGCAGCTTAGGGAGACTGGGGAAGGCCGGGGAGCTGTTTTTT
TRBJ2-7 NA NA TRBV10-3 CAISDPGEGKDEQYF TGTGCCATCAGTGACCCCGGGGAAGGCAAAGACGAGCAGTACTTC
TRBJ1-5 NA NA TRBV24-1 CATRGPGNNQPQHF TGTGCCACCCGCGGACCAGGGAACAATCAGCCCCAGCATTTT
TRBJ2-2 NA NA TRBV5-1 CASSLVGANTGELFF TGCGCCAGCAGCTTGGTGGGCGCGAACACCGGGGAGCTGTTTTTT
TRBJ2-5 NA NA TRBV2 CASKGDHYQETQYF TGTGCCAGCAAGGGGGACCACTACCAAGAGACCCAGTACTTC
TRBJ2-3 NA NA TRBV7-9 CASSMEVPDTQYF TGTGCCAGCAGTATGGAGGTCCCAGATACGCAGTATTTT
TRBJ1-2 NA NA TRBV10-3 CAISESTPMGGGYTF TGTGCCATCAGTGAGTCGACCCCGATGGGGGGTGGCTACACCTTC
TRBJ2-2 NA TRBD1 TRBV18 CASCTEGTGSRTGELFF TGTGCCAGCTGTACCGAAGGGACAGGCTCGAGGACCGGGGAGCTGTTTTTT
TRBJ2-1 NA TRBD1 TRBV7-9 CASSQPGTADNEQFF TGTGCCAGCAGCCAACCCGGGACAGCGGATAATGAGCAGTTCTTC
TRBJ1-1 NA NA TRBV4-1 CASSQGVARGRTEAFF TGCGCCAGCAGCCAAGGGGTAGCTAGGGGTAGGACTGAAGCTTTCTTT
TRBJ2-3 NA TRBD2 TRBV19 CASSTGGGTDTQYF TGTGCCAGTAGTACGGGAGGAGGCACAGATACGCAGTATTTT
TRBJ1-4 NA NA TRBV15 CATSRDQGGTNEKLFF TGTGCCACCAGCAGAGATCAAGGCGGGACTAATGAAAAACTGTTTTTT